A single T cell receptor beta chain is shown here with its context. Its antigen is currently unknown. The table came from immunoSEQ multiplex PCR; TCRdb's copy has only in-frame clones and leaves some out. The table includes under 30,000 clones, 80% to 90% detected once. This sample is drawn from a study of OX40 agonist ivuxolimab in advanced cancers. Looking at the study overall: Patients undergoing dose escalation presented with hepatocellular carcinoma, melanoma, renal cell or head and neck cancer. Study outcomes and limitations: CD4+ and CD8+ blood T cells expanded clonally by week 6 at 0.1 to 3.0 mg/kg.

The CDR3 extends over 14 amino acids. CDR1 MDHEN and CDR2 SYDVKM come from the germline V gene. V was cut by 7 bases and J by 2 bases, with 14 bases left in between. The source of this sequence is an adult with an advanced solid tumor such as melanoma, head and neck, liver or kidney cancer. The rearrangement links TRBV28 to TRBJ2-5; D gene uncertain. Sequenced material: CD4+ or CD8+ T cells sorted from blood, taken in a trial of the OX40 agonist ivuxolimab. In nucleotides, the CDR3 is TGTGCCAGCACCCCGGTGGGCGATCAAGAGACCCAGTACTTC. Protein product: CASTPVGDQETQYF.